The T cell receptor (beta chain) described here comes from a study of T cell responses to AZD1222 COVID-19 vaccine. Findings and caveats of the study: Reportedly, close to half of spike-specific TCRs are directed against unmutated variant regions.

Measured with immunoSEQ multiplex PCR; TCRdb has only the in-frame clones, and not every one. Here the sample spans some 120,000 clones, 80% to 90% being singletons. V lost 1 base and J 1 base, leaving 11 bases between the germline ends. Per germline, CDR1 LGHNA and CDR2 YSLEER. This CDR3 is 16 amino acids long. On this clone itself: Its antigen remains unidentified.

The receptor was isolated from an adult who received the AZD1222 COVID-19 vaccine. The chain employs TRBV4-3 and TRBJ2-1; maybe TRBD2 (5 bases). Sequences were derived from peripheral blood, sampled 28 days after the second AZD1222 dose. The CDR3 DNA reads as TGCGCCAGCAGCCAAGCTTGGGAGACGTCCTACAATGAGCAGTTCTTC. Protein: CASSQAWETSYNEQFF.